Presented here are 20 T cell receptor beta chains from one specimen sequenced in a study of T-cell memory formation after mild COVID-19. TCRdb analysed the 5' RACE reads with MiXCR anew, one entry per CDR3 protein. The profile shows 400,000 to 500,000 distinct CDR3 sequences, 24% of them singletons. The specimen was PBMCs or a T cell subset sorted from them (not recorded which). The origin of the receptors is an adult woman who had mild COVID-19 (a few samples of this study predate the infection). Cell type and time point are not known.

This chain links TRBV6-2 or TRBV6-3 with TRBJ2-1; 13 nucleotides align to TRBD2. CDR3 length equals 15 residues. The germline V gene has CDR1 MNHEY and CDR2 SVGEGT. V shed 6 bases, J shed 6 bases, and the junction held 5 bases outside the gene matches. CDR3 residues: CASRLGTSGVNEQFF. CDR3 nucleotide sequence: TGTGCCAGCAGACTCGGGACTAGCGGGGTCAATGAGCAGTTCTTC.

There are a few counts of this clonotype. The CDR3 DNA sequence: TGCAGTGCTGACGACAGACTAGCTGTTGTTGAGCAGTTCTTC. Amino acid sequence: CSADDRLAVVEQFF. This chain links TRBV20-1 with TRBJ2-1, with 7 bases matching TRBD2. The junction had 13 bases not matched to a gene; V was cut back by 5 bases and J by 9 bases. Germline V gene data show CDR1 as DFQATT and CDR2 as SNEGSKA (reference sequence). The CDR3 is 14 residues long.

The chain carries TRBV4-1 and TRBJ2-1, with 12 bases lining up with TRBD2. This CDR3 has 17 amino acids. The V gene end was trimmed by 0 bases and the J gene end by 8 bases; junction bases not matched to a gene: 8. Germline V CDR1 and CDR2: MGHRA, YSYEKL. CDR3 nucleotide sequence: TGCGCCAGCAGCCAAGAAGCTAGCGGGGGGGCCAGCGATGAGCAGTTCTTC. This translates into CASSQEASGGASDEQFF.

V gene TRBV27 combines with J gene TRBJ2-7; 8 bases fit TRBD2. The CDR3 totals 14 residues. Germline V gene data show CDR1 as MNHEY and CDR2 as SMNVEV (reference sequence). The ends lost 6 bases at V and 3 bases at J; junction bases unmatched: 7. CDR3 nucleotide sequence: TGTGCCAGCAGAATTGTTAGCGGGGACTACGAGCAGTACTTC. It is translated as CASRIVSGDYEQYF.

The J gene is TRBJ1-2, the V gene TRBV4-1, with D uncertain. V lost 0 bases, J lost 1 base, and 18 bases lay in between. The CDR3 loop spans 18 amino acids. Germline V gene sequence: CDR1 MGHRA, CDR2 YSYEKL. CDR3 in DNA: TGCGCCAGCAGCCAAGAAATCGGGAGAGAGCCCCTTAACTATGGCTACACCTTC. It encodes CASSQEIGREPLNYGYTF.

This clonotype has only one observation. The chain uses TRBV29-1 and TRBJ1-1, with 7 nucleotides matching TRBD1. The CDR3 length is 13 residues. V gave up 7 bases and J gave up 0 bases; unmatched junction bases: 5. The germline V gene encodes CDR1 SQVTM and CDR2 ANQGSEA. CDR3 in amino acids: CSASGQMNTEAFF. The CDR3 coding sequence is TGCAGCGCCTCGGGACAGATGAACACTGAAGCTTTCTTT.

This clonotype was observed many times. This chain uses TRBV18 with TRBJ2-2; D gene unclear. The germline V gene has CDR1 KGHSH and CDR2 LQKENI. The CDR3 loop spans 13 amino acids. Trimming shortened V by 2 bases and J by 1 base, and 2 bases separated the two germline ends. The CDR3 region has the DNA TGTGCCAGCTCACCAGGGAACACCGGGGAGCTGTTTTTT. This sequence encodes CASSPGNTGELFF.

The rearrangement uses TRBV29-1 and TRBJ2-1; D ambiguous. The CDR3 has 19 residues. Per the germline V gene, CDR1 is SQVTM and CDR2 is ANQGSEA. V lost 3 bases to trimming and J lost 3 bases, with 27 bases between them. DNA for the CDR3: TGCAGCGTTGAGGGGATGACAAGAAATGAGGTCCATTTCTACAATGAGCAGTTCTTC. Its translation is CSVEGMTRNEVHFYNEQFF.

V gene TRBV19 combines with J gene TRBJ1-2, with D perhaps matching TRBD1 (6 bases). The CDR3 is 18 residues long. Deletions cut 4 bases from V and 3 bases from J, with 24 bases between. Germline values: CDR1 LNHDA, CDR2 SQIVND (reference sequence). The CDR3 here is CASSTHTRQAGGYYGYTF. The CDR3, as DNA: TGTGCCAGTAGTACCCACACCCGACAGGCTGGGGGGTACTATGGCTACACCTTC.

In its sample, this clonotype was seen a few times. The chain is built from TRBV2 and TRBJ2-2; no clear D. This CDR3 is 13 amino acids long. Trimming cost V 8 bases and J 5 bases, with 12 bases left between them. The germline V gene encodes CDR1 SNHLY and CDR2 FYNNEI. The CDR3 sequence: CASRGQLTGELFF. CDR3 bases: TGTGCCAGCCGTGGGCAGTTAACCGGGGAGCTGTTTTTT.

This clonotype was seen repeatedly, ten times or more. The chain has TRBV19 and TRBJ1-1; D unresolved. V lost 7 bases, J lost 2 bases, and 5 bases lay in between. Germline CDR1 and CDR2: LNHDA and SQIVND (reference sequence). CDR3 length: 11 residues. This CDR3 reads CASTFNTEAFF. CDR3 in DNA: TGTGCCAGTACCTTTAACACTGAAGCTTTCTTT.

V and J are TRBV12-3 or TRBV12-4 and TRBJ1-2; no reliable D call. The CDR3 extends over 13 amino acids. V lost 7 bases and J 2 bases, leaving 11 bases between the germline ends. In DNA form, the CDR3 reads TGTGCCAGCACCCTACGGCAAAACTATGGCTACACCTTC. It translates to CASTLRQNYGYTF.

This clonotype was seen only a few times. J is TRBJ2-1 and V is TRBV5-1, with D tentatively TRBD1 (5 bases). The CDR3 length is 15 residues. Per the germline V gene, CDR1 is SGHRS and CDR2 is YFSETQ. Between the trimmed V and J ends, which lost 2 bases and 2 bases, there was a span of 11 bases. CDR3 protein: CASSLQDHTYNEQFF. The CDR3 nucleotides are TGCGCCAGCAGCTTACAGGACCACACCTACAATGAGCAGTTCTTC.

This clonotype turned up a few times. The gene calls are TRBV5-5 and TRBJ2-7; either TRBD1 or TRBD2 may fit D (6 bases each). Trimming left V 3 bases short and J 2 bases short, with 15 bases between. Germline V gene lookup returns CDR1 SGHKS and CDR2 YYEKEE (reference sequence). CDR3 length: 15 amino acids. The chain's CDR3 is CASSSGGGPAYEQYF. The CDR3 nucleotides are TGTGCCAGCAGCTCCGGTGGGGGGCCGGCCTACGAGCAGTACTTC.

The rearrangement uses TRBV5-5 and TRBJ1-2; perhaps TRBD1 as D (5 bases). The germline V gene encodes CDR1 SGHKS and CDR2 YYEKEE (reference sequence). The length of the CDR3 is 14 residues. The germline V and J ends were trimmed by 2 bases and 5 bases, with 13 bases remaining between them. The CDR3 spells CASSFPRAEYGYTF. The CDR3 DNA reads TGTGCCAGCAGCTTTCCCAGGGCGGAGTATGGCTACACCTTC.

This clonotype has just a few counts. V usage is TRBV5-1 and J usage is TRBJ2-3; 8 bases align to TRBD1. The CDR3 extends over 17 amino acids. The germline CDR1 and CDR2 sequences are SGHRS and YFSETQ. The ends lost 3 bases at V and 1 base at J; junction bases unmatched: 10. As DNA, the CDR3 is TGCGCCAGCAGCTCCCGACAGGGGCCGACTCGCACAGATACGCAGTATTTT. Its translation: CASSSRQGPTRTDTQYF.

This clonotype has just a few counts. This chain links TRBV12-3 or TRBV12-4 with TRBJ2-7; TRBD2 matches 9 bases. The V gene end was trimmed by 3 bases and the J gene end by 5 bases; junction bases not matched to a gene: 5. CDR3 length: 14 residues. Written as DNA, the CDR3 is TGTGCCAGCAGTTTGCTAGCGGGATACGACGAGCAGTACTTC. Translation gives CASSLLAGYDEQYF.

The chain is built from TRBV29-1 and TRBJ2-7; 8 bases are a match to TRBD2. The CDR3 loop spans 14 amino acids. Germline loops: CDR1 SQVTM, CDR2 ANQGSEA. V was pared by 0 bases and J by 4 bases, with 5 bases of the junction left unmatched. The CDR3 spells CSVEDIGRGYEQYF. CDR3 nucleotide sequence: TGCAGCGTTGAAGATATCGGGAGGGGGTACGAGCAGTACTTC.

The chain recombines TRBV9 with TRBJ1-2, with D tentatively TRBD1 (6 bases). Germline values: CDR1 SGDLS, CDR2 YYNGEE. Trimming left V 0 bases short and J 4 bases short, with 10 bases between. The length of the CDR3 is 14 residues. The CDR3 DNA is TGTGCCAGCAGCGTAGGCGGACAGTTCTATGGCTACACCTTC. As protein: CASSVGGQFYGYTF.

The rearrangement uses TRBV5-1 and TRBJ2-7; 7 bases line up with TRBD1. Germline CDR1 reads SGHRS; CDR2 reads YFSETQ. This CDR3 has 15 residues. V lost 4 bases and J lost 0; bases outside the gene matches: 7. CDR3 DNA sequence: TGCGCCAGCAGCCCAAGACAGGGTACCTCCTACGAGCAGTACTTC. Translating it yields CASSPRQGTSYEQYF.